The 8 T cell receptor beta chains in this list originate from one sample, sequenced in a study of CD8+CD57+ T cells in acquired aplastic anemia. TCR beta VDJ combinations and CDR3 sequences were profiled from genomic DNA. TCRdb reprocessed the reads with MiXCR, giving one entry per CDR3 protein. The table records approximately 160,000 distinct CDR3 sequences, 35% to 55% of them present only once. The sequenced sample was sorted CD4+, CD8+, or CD8+CD57+ T cells (not recorded which) from PBMCs. These receptor sequences come from a human donor in good health.

Regarding this clonotype: Just one base apart from a much larger clone, this may be a read error. J is TRBJ2-1 and V is TRBV5-1, with 8 bases aligning to TRBD1. The CDR3 contains 15 residues. Unmatched junction bases numbered 6, after V lost 7 bases and J lost 0 bases. The germline V gene encodes CDR1 SGHRS and CDR2 YFSETQ. CDR3 DNA sequence: TGCGCCAGCGGCTCGGGACAGGTCTCCTACAATGAGCAGTTCTTC. This gives the protein CASGSGQVSYNEQFF.

The chain carries TRBV5-5 and TRBJ2-1; a possible D gene is TRBD2 (6 bases). The germline gives CDR1 SGHKS, CDR2 YYEKEE (reference sequence). V was pared by 4 bases and J by 8 bases, with 16 bases between. This CDR3 has 14 residues. CDR3 residues: CASSPIGRMDEQFF. CDR3 in DNA: TGTGCCAGCAGCCCCATAGGGAGGATGGATGAGCAGTTCTTC.

In this sample, this clonotype turned up many times. The chain employs TRBV10-3 and TRBJ2-7; either TRBD1 or TRBD2 may fit D (5 bases each). In germline, CDR1 is ENHRY, CDR2 SYGVKD. CDR3 length: 14 amino acids. V was cut by 5 bases and J by 6 bases, with 17 bases left in between. CDR3 nucleotide sequence: TGTGCCATCAGTATCGGGGCCGAGGGCTCCGAGCAGTACTTC. Translating gives CAISIGAEGSEQYF.

This clonotype has just a few counts. The rearrangement uses TRBV18 and TRBJ1-2; 7 nucleotides agree with TRBD1. Germline V gives CDR1 KGHSH, CDR2 LQKENI. This CDR3 is 13 amino acids long. V lost 6 bases to trimming and J lost 6 bases; unmatched junction nucleotides: 7. The CDR3, as DNA: TGTGCCAGCTCCCTCGGACAGGTGGATGGCTACACCTTC. Residues: CASSLGQVDGYTF.

This clonotype showed up just a few times. This rearrangement joins TRBV15 to TRBJ2-1; 7 nucleotides agree with TRBD2. Looked up from germline, CDR1 is LNHNV and CDR2 is YYDKDF (reference sequence). The CDR3 length is 15 residues. Losses at the gene ends were 3 bases for V and 5 bases for J; bases not matched to a gene: 7. Here the CDR3 DNA reads TGTGCCACCAGCAGCGAGCGGGGTAGGAACAATGAGCAGTTCTTC. Its protein is CATSSERGRNNEQFF. The full variable domain, with the rest looked up from reference TRBV15 and TRBJ2-1, is DAMVIQNPRYQVTQFGKPVTLSCSQTLNHNVMYWYQQKSSQAPKLLFHYYDKDFNNEADTPDNFQSRRPNTSFCFLDIRSPGLGDTAMYLCATSSERGRNNEQFFGPGTRLTVL.

J is TRBJ2-4 and V is TRBV3-1; D unclear. The CDR3 consists of 14 residues. The germline CDR1 and CDR2 sequences are LGHDT and YNNKEL (reference sequence). The V end lost 3 bases, the J end lost 9 bases, and 15 bases lay between the germline ends. The CDR3 nucleotides read TGTGCCAGCAGCCATGGTGCCCCTTTGGGCATTCAGTACTTC. Translating gives CASSHGAPLGIQYF.

This clonotype was picked up many times. The rearrangement links TRBV2 to TRBJ2-7, with a weak D call TRBD2 (6 bases). The CDR3 extends over 16 amino acids. The germline V gene has CDR1 SNHLY and CDR2 FYNNEI. V lost 5 bases and J lost 2, with 19 bases in between. In DNA form, the CDR3 reads TGTGCCAGCAGTACGGGCCGGGACTTTGCGACCTACGAGCAGTACTTC. Translation: CASSTGRDFATYEQYF.

This clonotype appeared many times. This rearrangement joins TRBV20-1 to TRBJ2-3; 9 bases fit TRBD2. V lost 3 bases to trimming and J lost 2 bases; unmatched junction nucleotides: 15. Germline V gene data show CDR1 as DFQATT and CDR2 as SNEGSKA (reference sequence). CDR3 length: 18 amino acids. CDR3 sequence: CSASVWSRRGGNTDTQYF. The DNA for the CDR3 is TGCAGTGCTAGTGTCTGGTCCCGGCGGGGGGGGAACACAGATACGCAGTATTTT.